This T cell receptor (beta chain) was observed in a study of blood T cell repertoires in COVID-19. In germline, CDR1 is MDHEN, CDR2 SYDVKM. This CDR3 contains 14 residues. The V gene lost 5 bases and the J gene lost 4 bases, with 14 bases spanning the gap. The repertoire was sequenced with immunoSEQ multiplex PCR; TCRdb's copy has only in-frame clones and lacks some. The table shows approximately 290,000 clones, with roughly 88% occurring only once. Sequenced: peripheral blood. The chain carries TRBV28 and TRBJ1-1, with TRBD1 as a possible D gene (6 bases). This TCR came from a human donor with COVID-19, enrolled during active disease. The donor label of this sample is uncertain. The CDR3 bases are TGTGCCAGCAGTGGGGTGAGGGGGACCACTGAAGCTTTCTTT. It encodes CASSGVRGTTEAFF.